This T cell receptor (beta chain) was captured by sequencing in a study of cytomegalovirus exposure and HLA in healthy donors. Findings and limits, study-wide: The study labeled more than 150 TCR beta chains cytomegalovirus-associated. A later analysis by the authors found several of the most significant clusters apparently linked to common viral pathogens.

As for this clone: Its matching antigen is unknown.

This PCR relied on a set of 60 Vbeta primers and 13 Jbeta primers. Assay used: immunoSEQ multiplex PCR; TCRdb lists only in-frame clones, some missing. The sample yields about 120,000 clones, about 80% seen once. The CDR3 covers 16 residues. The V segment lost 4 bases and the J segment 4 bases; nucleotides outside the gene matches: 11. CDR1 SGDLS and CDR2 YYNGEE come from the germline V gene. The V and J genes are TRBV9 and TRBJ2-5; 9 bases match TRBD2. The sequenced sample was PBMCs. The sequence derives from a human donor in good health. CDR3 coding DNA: TGTGCCAGCAGCCCAGATGGCGGGGGGGCGGCAGAGACCCAGTACTTC. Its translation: CASSPDGGGAAETQYF. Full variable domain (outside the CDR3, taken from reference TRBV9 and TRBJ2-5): DSGVTQTPKHLITATGQRVTLRCSPRSGDLSVYWYQQSLDQGLQFLIQYYNGEERAKGNILERFSAQQFPDLHSELNLSSLELGDSALYFCASSPDGGGAAETQYFGPGTRLLVL.